Listed below are T cell receptor beta chains from one sample, sequenced in a study of T cells in localized non-small cell lung cancer. The table came from immunoSEQ multiplex PCR; TCRdb's copy has only in-frame clones and leaves some out. The sample contains 75,000 to 90,000 clones, almost 85% of which appear only once. This specimen consisted of peripheral blood, obtained before any cancer treatment. Receptors originate from a man aged 35-75 years with stage I lung adenocarcinoma. The conserved cysteine and the conserved F or W are not part of the CDR3 here. Fields, in order: V gene, J gene, CDR3 protein.

v_gene: TRBV5-4
j_gene: TRBJ1-1
CDR3aa: ASSLDRGRTEAF

v_gene: TRBV6-1
j_gene: TRBJ2-3
CDR3aa: ASSERNYITDTQY

v_gene: TRBV4-3
j_gene: TRBJ1-2
CDR3aa: ASSQGAALGYGYT

v_gene: TRBV2
j_gene: TRBJ2-1
CDR3aa: ASTAERGRQTGNEQF

v_gene: TRBV18
j_gene: TRBJ2-3
CDR3aa: ASSPLDQGGTDTQY

v_gene: TRBV5-1
j_gene: TRBJ1-2
CDR3aa: ASSFDDGYT

v_gene: TRBV5-1
j_gene: TRBJ1-2
CDR3aa: ASSQLPTEEGKGYT

v_gene: TRBV2
j_gene: TRBJ2-3
CDR3aa: ASSAQGTSTDTQY

v_gene: TRBV9
j_gene: TRBJ2-3
CDR3aa: ASSVSREGRTDTQY

v_gene: TRBV5-1
j_gene: TRBJ2-7
CDR3aa: ASSLALAGASSYEQY

v_gene: TRBV2
j_gene: TRBJ2-7
CDR3aa: ARGLAAGYEQY

v_gene: TRBV14
j_gene: TRBJ2-2
CDR3aa: ASSGQNTGELF

v_gene: TRBV30
j_gene: TRBJ1-6
CDR3aa: AWTLGTNNYNSPLH

v_gene: TRBV15
j_gene: TRBJ1-5
CDR3aa: ATSSVRSGWAQH

v_gene: TRBV7-9
j_gene: TRBJ2-2
CDR3aa: ASSWDRPTGELF

v_gene: TRBV29-1
j_gene: TRBJ1-1
CDR3aa: SGTHWTENTEAF

v_gene: TRBV7-9
j_gene: TRBJ2-7
CDR3aa: ASSHWDRARKDSYEQY

v_gene: TRBV6-5
j_gene: TRBJ2-3
CDR3aa: ASSYLRGFSTDTQY